One sample yielded the 17 T cell receptor beta chains listed below, sequenced in a study of blood T cell repertoires in COVID-19. The method was immunoSEQ multiplex PCR; TCRdb's version includes in-frame clones alone and lacks a portion of them. This table holds roughly 39,000 clones, 79% found once. The source material was peripheral blood. The source of these receptors is a man between 65 and 85 years old with acute or convalescent COVID-19.

About this clone: One end of the junction is discordant with germline, which a read error may explain. The chain uses TRBV7-3 and TRBJ1-1; perhaps TRBD1 as D (5 bases). Germline lookup yields CDR1 SGHTA and CDR2 FQGTGA. The length of the CDR3 is 15 residues. CDR3 sequence reads: CASSLIGTGNSEAFF. The CDR3 DNA is TGTGCCAGCAGCTTAATAGGGACTGGGAACTCTGAAGCTTTCTTT.

Only one count was recorded for this clone. The chain employs TRBV15 and TRBJ2-3, with D tentatively TRBD2 (6 bases). This CDR3 comprises 16 residues. Deletions cut 3 bases from V and 3 bases from J, with 16 bases between. The germline V gene has CDR1 LNHNV and CDR2 YYDKDF (reference sequence). The CDR3 is CATSRGTRGFTDTQYF. CDR3 DNA: TGTGCCACCAGCAGGGGGACTCGGGGGTTTACAGATACGCAGTATTTT.

The chain is built from TRBV5-4 and TRBJ2-1; 10 bases match TRBD2. CDR1 and CDR2 (germline): SGHNT, YYREEE (reference sequence). V shed 2 bases and J 7 bases; nucleotides not matched to a gene: 12. The CDR3 is made up of 17 amino acids. CDR3 nucleotides: TGTGCCAGCAGCTTAATGGTGACTAGCGGGCCCCGGAATGAGCAGTTCTTC. This sequence encodes CASSLMVTSGPRNEQFF. Filled out from reference TRBV5-4 and TRBJ2-1, the complete variable domain reads ETGVTQSPTHLIKTRGQQVTLRCSSQSGHNTVSWYQQALGQGPQFIFQYYREEENGRGNFPPRFSGLQFPNYSSELNVNALELDDSALYLCASSLMVTSGPRNEQFFGPGTRLTVL.

J is TRBJ2-2 and V is TRBV12-3 or TRBV12-4, with a possible D match to TRBD2 (5 bases). The V and J ends lost 4 bases and 6 bases respectively, with 9 bases between them. The CDR3 covers 13 residues. CDR3 in amino acids: CASSSTRAGELFF. The CDR3 coding sequence is TGTGCCAGCAGTTCAACTAGGGCCGGGGAGCTGTTTTTT.

The chain has TRBV11-2 and TRBJ2-5, with D maybe TRBD2 (5 bases). CDR1 SGHAT and CDR2 FQNNGV come from the germline V gene. V was clipped by 4 bases and J by 1 base, with 16 bases between them. This CDR3 has 16 amino acids. CDR3 sequence reads: CASSSQAGLFQETQYF. CDR3 coding DNA: TGTGCCAGCAGCTCCCAGGCGGGCCTTTTCCAAGAGACCCAGTACTTC. The entire variable domain, with the rest obtained from reference TRBV11-2 and TRBJ2-5, is as follows: EAGVAQSPRYKIIEKRQSVAFWCNPISGHATLYWYQQILGQGPKLLIQFQNNGVVDDSQLPKDRFSAERLKGVDSTLKIQPAKLEDSAVYLCASSSQAGLFQETQYFGPGTRLLVL.

V gene TRBV28 combines with J gene TRBJ2-1, with 7 bases identical to TRBD2. CDR1 and CDR2 (germline): MDHEN, SYDVKM. V shed 6 bases and J 0 bases; nucleotides not matched to a gene: 8. CDR3 length: 16 amino acids. The CDR3 loop reads CASRVIGGSSYNEQFF. The DNA of the CDR3 is TGTGCCAGCAGGGTCATTGGCGGGAGCTCCTACAATGAGCAGTTCTTC.

This sequence joins TRBV4-2 and TRBJ2-7; 8 bases fit TRBD2. CDR1 and CDR2 from the germline V gene are LGHNA and YNFKEQ. CDR3 size: 17 residues. J was trimmed by 6 bases and V by 4 bases; bases with no gene match: 17. The CDR3 sequence is CASSLPLGEAGEREQYF. The CDR3 region has the DNA TGTGCCAGCAGCCTACCACTCGGCGAAGCGGGAGAACGCGAGCAGTACTTC.

The chain joins TRBV10-3 to TRBJ2-7, with TRBD2 as a possible D gene (5 bases). V was pared by 0 bases and J by 4 bases, with 13 bases between. CDR1 ENHRY and CDR2 SYGVKD come from the germline V gene. CDR3 length: 15 residues. CDR3 region: CAISESIAQAYEQYF. The CDR3 coding sequence is TGTGCCATCAGTGAGTCGATAGCGCAGGCTTACGAGCAGTACTTC.

This clone was found a few times. This sequence joins TRBV5-1 and TRBJ1-4; TRBD1 matches at 7 bases. CDR1 and CDR2 (germline): SGHRS, YFSETQ. This CDR3 has 14 amino acids. The V gene end was trimmed by 4 bases and the J gene end by 5 bases; junction bases not matched to a gene: 5. CDR3 loop: CASSEQGWNEKLFF. The CDR3 bases are TGCGCCAGCAGCGAACAGGGGTGGAATGAAAAACTGTTTTTT.

The genes are TRBV12-3 or TRBV12-4 and TRBJ1-2; TRBD1 is a possible D gene (6 bases). The CDR3 extends over 13 amino acids. With 6 bases removed from V and 7 bases from J, the gap between germline ends came to 15 bases. The CDR3 DNA is TGTGCCAGCAGGCGTAACAGGGATTTTGGCTACACCTTC. Protein: CASRRNRDFGYTF.

This chain joins TRBV7-9 and TRBJ2-7, with TRBD2 matching over 7 bases. The CDR3 has 15 amino acids. Germline loops: CDR1 SEHNR, CDR2 FQNEAQ (reference sequence). V gave up 4 bases and J gave up 5 bases; unmatched junction bases: 11. The CDR3 nucleotides are TGTGCCAGCAGCTCCTCCGGGACTATGATCGACGAGCAGTACTTC. It codes for CASSSSGTMIDEQYF.

This clone was seen more than once but under ten times. CDR3 in amino acids: CASSSRIGTQHTSTDTQYF. The CDR3 region has the DNA TGTGCCAGCAGCTCCCGCATTGGGACACAACACACTAGCACAGATACGCAGTATTTT. The chain carries TRBV3-1 (or the pseudogene TRBV3-2) and TRBJ2-3, with D perhaps matching TRBD1 (6 bases). This CDR3 has 19 residues. Germline CDR1 reads LGHDT; CDR2 reads YNNKEL (reference sequence). V was cut by 5 bases and J by 0 bases, with 24 bases left in between.

The chain couples TRBV19 to TRBJ2-1; the match to TRBD2 covers 13 bases. The CDR3 length is 17 residues. Germline CDR1 and CDR2: LNHDA and SQIVND (reference sequence). J was trimmed by 8 bases and V by 8 bases; bases with no gene match: 15. CDR3 sequence: CASSLAGGPRSYHEQFF. Here the CDR3 DNA reads TGTGCCAGTTCACTAGCGGGAGGGCCTCGATCTTACCATGAGCAGTTCTTC.

The rearrangement uses TRBV7-6 and TRBJ1-6; D is possibly TRBD1 (5 bases). The CDR3 is 15 residues long. The ends were cut back, 5 bases at V and 15 bases at J, with 23 bases in the middle. The germline V gene encodes CDR1 SGHVS and CDR2 FNYEAQ. The CDR3 spells CASSAHDSPGVVLHF. CDR3 nucleotides: TGTGCCAGCAGCGCACACGACAGCCCCGGAGTTGTCCTCCACTTT.

The chain links TRBV14 to TRBJ2-5; the D gene is possibly TRBD2 (5 bases). Trimming removed 3 bases from V and 5 bases from J, with 13 bases in between. There are 14 residues in the CDR3. Germline CDR1 reads SGHDN; CDR2 reads FVKESK. Here the CDR3 reads CASSQGSGYETQYF. CDR3 in DNA: TGTGCCAGCAGCCAGGGAAGCGGATACGAGACCCAGTACTTC. The whole variable domain, filled in from reference TRBV14 and TRBJ2-5, reads EAGVTQFPSHSVIEKGQTVTLRCDPISGHDNLYWYRRVMGKEIKFLLHFVKESKQDESGMPNNRFLAERTGGTYSTLKVQPAELEDSGVYFCASSQGSGYETQYFGPGTRLLVL.

The rearrangement links TRBV2 to TRBJ1-4, with D unresolved. Germline V CDR1 and CDR2: SNHLY, FYNNEI. The length of the CDR3 is 15 residues. V was clipped by 4 bases and J by 3 bases, with 12 bases between them. CDR3 loop: CASSAHRMANEKLFF. The CDR3 nucleotides read TGTGCCAGCAGTGCCCACAGAATGGCTAATGAAAAACTGTTTTTT. Together with reference TRBV2 and TRBJ1-4, the CDR3 gives the full variable domain: EPEVTQTPSHQVTQMGQEVILRCVPISNHLYFYWYRQILGQKVEFLVSFYNNEISEKSEIFDDQFSVERPDGSNFTLKIRSTKLEDSAMYFCASSAHRMANEKLFFGSGTQLSVL.

The chain couples TRBV5-1 to TRBJ2-7; D is possibly TRBD2 (6 bases). The germline CDR1 and CDR2 sequences are SGHRS and YFSETQ. V was shortened by 7 bases and J by 0 bases, with 17 bases between the two germline ends. The CDR3 has 15 residues. The CDR3 DNA reads as TGCGCCAGCCACCCCGGGGGTAGCAGCTCCTACGAGCAGTACTTC. This sequence encodes CASHPGGSSSYEQYF. Based on the CDR3 plus reference TRBV5-1 and TRBJ2-7, the full variable domain is KAGVTQTPRYLIKTRGQQVTLSCSPISGHRSVSWYQQTPGQGLQFLFEYFSETQRNKGNFPGRFSGRQFSNSRSEMNVSTLELGDSALYLCASHPGGSSSYEQYFGPGTRLTVT.